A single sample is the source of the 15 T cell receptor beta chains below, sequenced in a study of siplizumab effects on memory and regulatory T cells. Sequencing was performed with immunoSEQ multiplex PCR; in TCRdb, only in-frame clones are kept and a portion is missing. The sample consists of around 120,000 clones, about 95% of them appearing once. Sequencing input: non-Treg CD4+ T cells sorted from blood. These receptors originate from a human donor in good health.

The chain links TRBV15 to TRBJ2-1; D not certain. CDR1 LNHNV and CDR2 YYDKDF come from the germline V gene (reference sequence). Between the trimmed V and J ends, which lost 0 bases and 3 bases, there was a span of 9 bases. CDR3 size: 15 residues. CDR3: CATSRDDRSYNEQFF. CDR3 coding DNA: TGTGCCACCAGCAGAGACGATAGAAGCTACAATGAGCAGTTCTTC.

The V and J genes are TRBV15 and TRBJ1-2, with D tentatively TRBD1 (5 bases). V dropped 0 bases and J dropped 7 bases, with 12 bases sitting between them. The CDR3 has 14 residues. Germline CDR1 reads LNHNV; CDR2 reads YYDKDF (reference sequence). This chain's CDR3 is CATSRDQGSAGYTF. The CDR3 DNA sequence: TGTGCCACCAGCAGAGATCAGGGTTCGGCTGGCTACACCTTC.

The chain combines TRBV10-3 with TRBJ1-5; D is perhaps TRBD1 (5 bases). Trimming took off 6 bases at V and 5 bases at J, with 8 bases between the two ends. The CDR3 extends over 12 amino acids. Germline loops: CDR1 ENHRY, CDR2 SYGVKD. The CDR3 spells CAISGGDQPQHF. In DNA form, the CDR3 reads TGTGCCATCAGCGGGGGGGATCAGCCCCAGCATTTT.

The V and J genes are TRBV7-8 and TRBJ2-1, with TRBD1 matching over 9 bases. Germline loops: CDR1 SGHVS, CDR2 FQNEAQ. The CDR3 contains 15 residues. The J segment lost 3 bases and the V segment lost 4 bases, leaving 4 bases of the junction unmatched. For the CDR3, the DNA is TGTGCCAGCAGCTCGGACAGGGGTCTCTACAATGAGCAGTTCTTC. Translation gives CASSSDRGLYNEQFF.

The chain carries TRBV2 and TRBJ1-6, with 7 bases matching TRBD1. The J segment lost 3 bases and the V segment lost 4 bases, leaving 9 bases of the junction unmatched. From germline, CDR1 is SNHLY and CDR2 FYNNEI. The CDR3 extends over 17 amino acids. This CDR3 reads CASSVSIGTDYNSPLHF. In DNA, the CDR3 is TGTGCCAGCAGTGTTAGTATCGGGACAGACTATAATTCACCCCTCCACTTT.

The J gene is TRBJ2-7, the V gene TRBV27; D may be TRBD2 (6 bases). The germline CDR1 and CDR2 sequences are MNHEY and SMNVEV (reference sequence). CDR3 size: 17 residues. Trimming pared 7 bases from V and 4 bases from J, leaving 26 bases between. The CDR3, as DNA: TGTGCCAGCAAGGCCCCCCGGCTGGTTAGCGGAGATTACGAGCAGTACTTC. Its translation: CASKAPRLVSGDYEQYF.

Here the CDR3 reads CASSILTSGKETQYF. The CDR3 nucleotides read TGTGCCAGTAGTATCCTCACTAGCGGAAAAGAGACCCAGTACTTC. The chain couples TRBV19 to TRBJ2-5, with 8 bases that match TRBD2. The germline V gene encodes CDR1 LNHDA and CDR2 SQIVND (reference sequence). The CDR3 length is 15 residues. The J segment lost 3 bases and the V segment lost 3 bases, leaving 6 bases of the junction unmatched.

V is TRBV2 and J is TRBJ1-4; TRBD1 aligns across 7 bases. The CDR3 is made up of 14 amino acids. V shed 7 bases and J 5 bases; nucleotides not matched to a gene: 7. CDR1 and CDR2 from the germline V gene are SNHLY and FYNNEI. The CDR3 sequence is CASNRQGPNEKLFF. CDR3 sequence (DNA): TGTGCCAGCAACCGACAGGGACCAAATGAAAAACTGTTTTTT.

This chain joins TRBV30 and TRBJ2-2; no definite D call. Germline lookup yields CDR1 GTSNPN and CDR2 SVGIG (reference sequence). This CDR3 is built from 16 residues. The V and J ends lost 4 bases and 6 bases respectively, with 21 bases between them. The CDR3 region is CAWTDFGSSRSGELFF. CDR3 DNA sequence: TGTGCCTGGACCGACTTCGGGTCGTCTAGATCCGGGGAGCTGTTTTTT.

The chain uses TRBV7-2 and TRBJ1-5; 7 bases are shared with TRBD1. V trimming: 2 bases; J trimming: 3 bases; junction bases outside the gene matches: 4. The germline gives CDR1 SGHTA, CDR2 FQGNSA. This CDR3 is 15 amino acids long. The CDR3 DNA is TGTGCCAGCAGCTTACAAACAGGGGCCAATCAGCCCCAGCATTTT. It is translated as CASSLQTGANQPQHF.

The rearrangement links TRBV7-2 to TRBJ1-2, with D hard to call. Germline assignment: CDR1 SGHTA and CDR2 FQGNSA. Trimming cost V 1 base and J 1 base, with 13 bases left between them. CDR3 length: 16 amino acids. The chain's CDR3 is CASSLDPRTLNYGYTF. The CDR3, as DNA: TGTGCCAGCAGCTTAGATCCGAGAACCCTTAACTATGGCTACACCTTC.

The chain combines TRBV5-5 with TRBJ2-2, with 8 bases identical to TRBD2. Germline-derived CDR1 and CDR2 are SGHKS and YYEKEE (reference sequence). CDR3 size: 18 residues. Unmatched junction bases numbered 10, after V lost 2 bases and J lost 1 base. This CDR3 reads CASSFSPTSEGNTGELFF. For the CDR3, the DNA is TGTGCCAGCAGCTTCTCGCCGACTAGCGAGGGGAACACCGGGGAGCTGTTTTTT. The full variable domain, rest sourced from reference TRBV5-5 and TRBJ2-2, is DAGVTQSPTHLIKTRGQQVTLRCSPISGHKSVSWYQQVLGQGPQFIFQYYEKEERGRGNFPDRFSARQFPNYSSELNVNALLLGDSALYLCASSFSPTSEGNTGELFFGEGSRLTVL.

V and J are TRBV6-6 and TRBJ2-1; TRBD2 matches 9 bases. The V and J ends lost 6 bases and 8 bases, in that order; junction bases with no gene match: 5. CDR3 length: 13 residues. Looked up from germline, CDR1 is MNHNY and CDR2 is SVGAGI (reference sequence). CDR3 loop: CASSLAGRDEQFF. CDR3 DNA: TGTGCCAGCAGCCTAGCGGGACGCGATGAGCAGTTCTTC.

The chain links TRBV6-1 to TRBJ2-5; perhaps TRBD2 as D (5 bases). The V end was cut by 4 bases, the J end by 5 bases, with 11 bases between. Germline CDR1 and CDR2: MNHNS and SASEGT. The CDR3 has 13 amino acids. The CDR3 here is CASSARERETQYF. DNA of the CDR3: TGTGCCAGCAGTGCGAGGGAGCGTGAGACCCAGTACTTC.

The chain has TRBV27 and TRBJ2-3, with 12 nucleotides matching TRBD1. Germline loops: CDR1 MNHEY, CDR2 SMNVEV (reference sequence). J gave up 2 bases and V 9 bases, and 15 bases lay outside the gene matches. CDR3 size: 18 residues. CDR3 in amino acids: CASSRAGQGASPTDTQYF. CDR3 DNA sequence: TGTGCCAGTAGCCGGGCGGGACAGGGGGCATCCCCCACAGATACGCAGTATTTT.